The 27 T cell receptor beta chains reported below all come from one sample, sequenced in a study of prognosis after radiotherapy for stage I lung cancer. It was by two-round multiplex PCR that TCR beta CDR3 was amplified from genomic DNA. It was primers specific to each TRBV and TRBJ gene that first-round PCR used. TCRdb re-derived calls from the multiplex PCR reads in MiXCR, one entry per CDR3 protein. The table records tens of thousands of distinct CDR3 sequences, approximately 25% of them present only once. Source: PBMCs, taken before or after stereotactic body radiation therapy (not recorded which). Receptors were obtained from a donor at least 50 years old with non-small cell lung cancer.

This clonotype was counted at least ten times. The chain has TRBV14 and TRBJ1-1, with a tentative D call TRBD1 (5 bases). The CDR3 sequence is 15 residues long. V lost 4 bases, J lost 11 bases, and 23 bases lay in between. Germline CDR1 reads SGHDN; CDR2 reads FVKESK. Written as DNA, the CDR3 is TGTGCCAGCAGCCCCCCTCAGGGAAGGCTGCTCGGGGCTTTCTTT. Translation: CASSPPQGRLLGAFF.

This clonotype was observed many times. The chain carries TRBV12-3 or TRBV12-4 and TRBJ2-5; D ambiguous. Trimming removed 8 bases at V and 2 bases at J, with 9 bases between. The CDR3 has 12 amino acids. CDR3 sequence reads: CASGELQETQYF. In DNA, the CDR3 is TGTGCCAGCGGGGAACTTCAAGAGACCCAGTACTTC.

Points on this clonotype: A far larger clone is one nucleotide away, so this likely arose from a read error. This chain uses TRBV7-9 with TRBJ2-2; D is uncertain. This CDR3 is 15 amino acids long. V lost 5 bases to trimming and J lost 0 bases, with 10 bases between them. Per the germline V gene, CDR1 is SEHNR and CDR2 is FQNEAQ (reference sequence). The CDR3 region has the DNA TGTGCCAGCAGCCGAGATGGGCCGAACACCGGGGAGCTGTTTTTT. Translation: CASSRDGPNTGELFF.

This clonotype was seen many times. The rearrangement uses TRBV20-1 and TRBJ2-3; 9 nucleotides agree with TRBD2. CDR3 size: 15 residues. Germline-derived CDR1 and CDR2 are DFQATT and SNEGSKA (reference sequence). The ends lost 0 bases at V and 1 base at J; junction bases unmatched: 2. CDR3 nucleotides: TGCAGTGCTAGAGACGGCGGGGGGGGCACAGATACGCAGTATTTT. Amino acids: CSARDGGGGTDTQYF.

A remark on this clonotype: A far larger clone is only one base removed, so a read error is likely. The chain couples TRBV6-8 to TRBJ1-3, with D possibly being TRBD1 (5 bases). There are 17 residues in the CDR3. The germline gives CDR1 MNHGY, CDR2 SAAAGT. For the CDR3, the DNA is TGTGTCAGCACCATCAAGAGGCTGGGGCTCTCTGGAAACACCATATATTTT. It translates to CVSTIKRLGLSGNTIYF.

This clonotype has ten or more counts. The rearrangement uses TRBV29-1 and TRBJ1-1; unclear D gene. There are 10 residues in the CDR3. Germline V gene data show CDR1 as SQVTM and CDR2 as ANQGSEA. V shed 7 bases and J shed 2 bases, with 5 bases lying between them. CDR3 nucleotides: TGCAGCGCTCAAAACACTGAAGCTTTCTTT. It translates to CSAQNTEAFF.

There are many counts of this clonotype. This chain uses TRBV30 with TRBJ2-1; TRBD2 matches at 11 bases. V gave up 4 bases and J gave up 4 bases; unmatched junction bases: 3. CDR1 is GTSNPN, CDR2 SVGIG, per germline (reference sequence). This CDR3 region has 14 residues. CDR3 loop: CAWIAGGMYNEQFF. The CDR3 region has the DNA TGTGCCTGGATAGCGGGGGGGATGTACAATGAGCAGTTCTTC.

In this sample, this clonotype turned up many times. The rearrangement joins TRBV20-1 to TRBJ1-2, with a tentative D call TRBD1 (5 bases). The germline gives CDR1 DFQATT, CDR2 SNEGSKA (reference sequence). This CDR3 has 11 amino acids. The ends were cut back, 2 bases at V and 8 bases at J, with 9 bases in the middle. For the CDR3, the DNA is TGCAGTGCTAGACAGGGTGGAGGCTACACCTTC. Protein sequence: CSARQGGGYTF.

This clonotype came up many times. The V gene is TRBV19, the J gene TRBJ1-1; perhaps TRBD1 as D (5 bases). V lost 1 base, J lost 6 bases, and 18 bases lay in between. Germline values: CDR1 LNHDA, CDR2 SQIVND (reference sequence). The CDR3 has 16 amino acids. The CDR3 loop is CASSIVSGGDFPEAFF. The CDR3 DNA reads TGTGCCAGTAGTATAGTATCGGGGGGGGATTTCCCTGAAGCTTTCTTT.

Many counts were recorded for this clonotype. The rearrangement uses TRBV6-1 and TRBJ2-3; no firm D call. With 5 bases removed from V and 2 bases from J, the gap between germline ends came to 2 bases. This CDR3 spans 11 amino acids. Germline V CDR1 and CDR2: MNHNS, SASEGT. Here the CDR3 DNA reads TGTGCCAGCAGTACCACAGATACGCAGTATTTT. As protein: CASSTTDTQYF.

This clonotype was picked up a small number of times. Just one base apart from a much larger clone, this may be a read error. V gene TRBV10-2 combines with J gene TRBJ2-7; the D is unclear. The CDR3 runs 14 residues. Trimming took off 7 bases at V and 0 bases at J, with 13 bases between the two ends. Germline-derived CDR1 and CDR2 are WSHSY and SAAADI. CDR3 nucleotides: TGCGCCAGCAAGGCGCGTGCCGGCTCCTACGAGCAGTACTTC. Translating it yields CASKARAGSYEQYF.

This clonotype was counted ten times or more. The chain links TRBV7-2 to TRBJ2-7; 8 positions agree with TRBD1. The V and J ends lost 5 bases and 3 bases, in that order; junction bases with no gene match: 9. This CDR3 contains 15 residues. Germline CDR1 reads SGHTA; CDR2 reads FQGNSA. In DNA, the CDR3 is TGTGCCAGCAGCGGACGAGGCACAGGGGGCTACGAGCAGTACTTC. This translates into CASSGRGTGGYEQYF.

A word on this clonotype: A read error may explain this, as a much larger clone is one base away. This rearrangement joins TRBV20-1 to TRBJ1-5; 11 bases align to TRBD1. Germline loops: CDR1 DFQATT, CDR2 SNEGSKA (reference sequence). CDR3 size: 15 residues. V was clipped by 7 bases and J by 5 bases; unmatched bases: 10. CDR3 protein: CSVKGEGQGDQPQHF. In DNA form, the CDR3 reads TGCAGTGTCAAAGGGGAGGGACAGGGGGATCAGCCCCAGCATTTT.

The table lists this clonotype with many counts. The chain couples TRBV5-1 to TRBJ1-2; D remains unclear. The germline V and J ends were trimmed by 4 bases and 6 bases, with 10 bases remaining between them. Germline-derived CDR1 and CDR2 are SGHRS and YFSETQ. This CDR3 has 12 residues. This chain's CDR3 is CASSPATDGYTF. DNA of the CDR3: TGCGCCAGCAGCCCGGCGACGGATGGCTACACCTTC.

On this clonotype: A much larger clone differs from this one at a single base, so this may be a read error. The chain employs TRBV29-1 and TRBJ1-1; possible D gene TRBD1, 5 bases. The CDR3 loop spans 13 amino acids. From germline, CDR1 is SQVTM and CDR2 ANQGSEA. The V end was cut by 6 bases, the J end by 5 bases, with 16 bases between. This CDR3 reads CSVAQARRTEAFF. CDR3 DNA sequence: TGCAGCGTCGCACAGGCAAGGAGAACTGAAGCTTTCTTT.

In regard to this clonotype: A much larger clone lies a single base off, so this may be a read error. V usage is TRBV6-2 or TRBV6-3 and J usage is TRBJ2-5, with D uncertain. This CDR3 region has 13 residues. The germline gives CDR1 MNHEY, CDR2 SVGEGT. The CDR3 loop reads CASSYLPQEAQYF. CDR3 nucleotides: TGTGCCAGCAGTTACCTGCCCCAAGAGGCCCAGTACTTC.

The V gene is TRBV12-3 or TRBV12-4, the J gene TRBJ2-7, with 7 bases lining up with TRBD1. This CDR3 is built from 13 residues. The junction had 6 bases not matched to a gene; V was cut back by 5 bases and J by 5 bases. CDR3 DNA sequence: TGTGCCAGCAGTCCAGGGGGAAGGAACGAGCAGTACTTC. As protein: CASSPGGRNEQYF.

As for this clonotype: A far larger clone is off by one base, so a read error is likely. The rearrangement links TRBV6-5 to TRBJ2-3; TRBD2 matches at 8 bases. The CDR3 has 13 residues. J was trimmed by 10 bases and V by 6 bases; bases with no gene match: 9. The germline V gene encodes CDR1 MNHEY and CDR2 SVGAGI. The CDR3 spells CASSTTGLGAQYF. In DNA form, the CDR3 reads TGTGCCAGCAGCACCACGGGACTAGGAGCGCAGTATTTT.

On this clonotype itself: Since a much larger clone is just one base distant, this may be a read error. This chain connects TRBV10-3 to TRBJ1-4; TRBD1 matches at 7 bases. The CDR3 consists of 15 residues. With 5 bases clipped from V and 3 bases from J, the junction kept 6 bases outside the gene matches. Looked up from germline, CDR1 is ENHRY and CDR2 is SYGVKD. The CDR3 is CAISHPGTANEKLFF. In DNA, the CDR3 is TGTGCCATCAGTCACCCCGGGACAGCTAATGAAAAACTGTTTTTT.

Relative to its sample, this clonotype is medium-sized (0.01 to 0.1%). V and J are TRBV6-4 and TRBJ1-6; TRBD1 matches at 7 bases. Per the germline V gene, CDR1 is MRHNA and CDR2 is SNTAGT. This CDR3 has 15 residues. V shed 7 bases and J 8 bases; nucleotides not matched to a gene: 11. The CDR3 here is CASKPTGQGDSPLHF. The CDR3 DNA is TGTGCCAGCAAACCGACCGGGCAGGGGGATTCACCCCTCCACTTT.

This clonotype was counted many times. The chain couples TRBV5-1 to TRBJ1-4; 10 nucleotides align to TRBD1. Germline-derived CDR1 and CDR2 are SGHRS and YFSETQ. The CDR3 runs 15 residues. The J segment lost 8 bases and the V segment lost 4 bases, leaving 8 bases of the junction unmatched. This CDR3 reads CASSLDRGRPEKLFF. In DNA form, the CDR3 reads TGCGCCAGCAGCCTTGACAGGGGGCGGCCAGAAAAACTGTTTTTT.

Of note for this clonotype: A much larger clone differs from this one at a single base, so this may be a read error. The chain combines TRBV25-1 with TRBJ1-1; 10 bases are shared with TRBD1. Trimming at V came to 6 bases and at J to 1 base, leaving 8 bases not matched to a gene. The CDR3 has 16 amino acids. Looked up from germline, CDR1 is MGHDK and CDR2 is SYGVNS. CDR3 in DNA: TGTGCCAGCAGCTCCGACAGGGGGCTTCAGAACACTGAAGCTTTCTTT. Encoded protein: CASSSDRGLQNTEAFF.

Of note for this clonotype: This may be a read error: a much more frequent sequence differs by one nucleotide. The rearrangement joins TRBV5-5 to TRBJ1-5; D not certain. Germline V gives CDR1 SGHKS, CDR2 YYEKEE (reference sequence). The CDR3 consists of 14 residues. The V end was cut by 4 bases, the J end by 0 bases, with 8 bases between. In DNA form, the CDR3 reads TGTGCCAGCAGCGCCGGGAATAGCAATCAGCCCCAGCATTTT. Protein product: CASSAGNSNQPQHF. The complete variable domain, with remaining parts taken from reference TRBV5-5 and TRBJ1-5, reads DAGVTQSPTHLIKTRGQQVTLRCSPISGHKSVSWYQQVLGQGPQFIFQYYEKEERGRGNFPDRFSARQFPNYSSELNVNALLLGDSALYLCASSAGNSNQPQHFGDGTRLSIL.

As to this clonotype: A much larger clone sits a single nucleotide away, making a read error possible. The rearrangement joins TRBV27 to TRBJ1-4, with 9 bases matching TRBD1. Unmatched junction bases numbered 12, after V lost 6 bases and J lost 13 bases. CDR1 and CDR2 from the germline V gene are MNHEY and SMNVEV (reference sequence). The length of the CDR3 is 14 residues. The CDR3 reads CASSVGTGWGILFF. CDR3 in DNA: TGTGCCAGCAGCGTAGGGACAGGGTGGGGAATACTGTTTTTT.

This clonotype showed up many times. This chain joins TRBV19 and TRBJ1-5; 7 nucleotides line up with TRBD1. The CDR3 runs to 15 residues. Germline V gene data show CDR1 as LNHDA and CDR2 as SQIVND (reference sequence). The V segment lost 5 bases and the J segment 9 bases; nucleotides outside the gene matches: 13. DNA for the CDR3: TGTGCCAGTAGTTCAGCGGCAGGGGGTGGATGGCCCCAGCATTTT. This sequence encodes CASSSAAGGGWPQHF. Full variable domain (remainder filled in from reference TRBV19 and TRBJ1-5): DGGITQSPKYLFRKEGQNVTLSCEQNLNHDAMYWYRQDPGQGLRLIYYSQIVNDFQKGDIAEGYSVSREKKESFPLTVTSAQKNPTAFYLCASSSAAGGGWPQHFGDGTRLSIL.

This clonotype was observed at least ten times. The chain recombines TRBV5-6 with TRBJ1-4, with 11 bases that match TRBD1. The CDR3 consists of 15 residues. Looked up from germline, CDR1 is SGHDT and CDR2 is YYEEEE. V dropped 2 bases and J dropped 6; count of bases not matched to a gene: 3. This CDR3 reads CASSFGQGAHEKLFF. Here the CDR3 DNA reads TGTGCCAGCAGCTTCGGACAGGGGGCGCATGAAAAACTGTTTTTT.

This clonotype was seen repeatedly, ten times or more. V is TRBV9 and J is TRBJ1-1; tentative D call: TRBD1 (5 bases). Trimming shortened V by 0 bases and J by 7 bases, and 22 bases separated the two germline ends. CDR3 length: 17 amino acids. Germline V gene sequence: CDR1 SGDLS, CDR2 YYNGEE. The CDR3 region is CASSVGWGNGGDDEAFF. CDR3 nucleotide sequence: TGTGCCAGCAGCGTAGGATGGGGGAATGGTGGGGATGATGAAGCTTTCTTT.